This T cell receptor beta chain is drawn from a study of cytomegalovirus exposure and HLA in healthy donors. The wider study: Tens of millions of unique TCR sequences came from HLA-typed donors in an early release.

Amplification used 60 Vbeta primers and 13 Jbeta primers. The method was immunoSEQ multiplex PCR; TCRdb's version includes in-frame clones alone and lacks a portion of them. The sample holds around 100,000 clones, around 80% seen once. The sequence came from a middle-aged woman in good health and CMV-seronegative. The sequenced material came from PBMCs.

The CDR3 reads CASSLASGCTYEQYF. In nucleotides, the CDR3 is TGCGCCAGCAGCTTGGCATCGGGATGCACCTACGAGCAGTACTTC. The rearrangement uses TRBV5-1 and TRBJ2-7; D may be TRBD2 (5 bases). Germline V gene lookup returns CDR1 SGHRS and CDR2 YFSETQ. The CDR3 has 15 residues. The ends were cut back, 0 bases at V and 2 bases at J, with 12 bases in the middle.